The 3 T cell receptor beta chains listed next were all sequenced from one sample in a study of breast tumors, draining lymph nodes, adjacent tissues. TCRdb ran MiXCR on the multiplex PCR reads and lists one entry per CDR3 protein. The sample holds about 47,000 distinct CDR3 sequences, about 23% seen once. Sequenced material: breast tumor tissue. The receptors stem from a female donor with breast cancer. Some clones in this sample may be carry-over from other donors' samples.

This clonotype was detected many times. J is TRBJ2-5 and V is TRBV20-1, with TRBD1 identical over 7 bases. CDR1 is DFQATT, CDR2 SNEGSKA, per germline (reference sequence). This CDR3 has 13 residues. Losses at the gene ends were 5 bases for V and 2 bases for J; bases not matched to a gene: 5. The DNA of the CDR3 is TGCAGTGCTCGACAGGGTACACAAGAGACCCAGTACTTC. Translating gives CSARQGTQETQYF.

This clonotype was detected ten times or more. The rearrangement links TRBV7-3 to TRBJ1-4; D not resolved. With 0 bases removed from V and 8 bases from J, the gap between germline ends came to 10 bases. This CDR3 region has 14 residues. Per germline, CDR1 SGHTA and CDR2 FQGTGA. CDR3 sequence reads: CASSLTFGSEKLFF. The CDR3 coding sequence is TGTGCCAGCAGCTTAACCTTCGGGAGCGAAAAACTGTTTTTT.

CDR3 loop: CASSSRLVANYGYTF. The CDR3 nucleotides read TGTGCCAGCAGCTCGAGACTTGTCGCAAACTATGGCTACACCTTC. This chain joins TRBV12-1 and TRBJ1-2. TRBV12-1 is listed as a pseudogene. This CDR3 spans 15 amino acids.